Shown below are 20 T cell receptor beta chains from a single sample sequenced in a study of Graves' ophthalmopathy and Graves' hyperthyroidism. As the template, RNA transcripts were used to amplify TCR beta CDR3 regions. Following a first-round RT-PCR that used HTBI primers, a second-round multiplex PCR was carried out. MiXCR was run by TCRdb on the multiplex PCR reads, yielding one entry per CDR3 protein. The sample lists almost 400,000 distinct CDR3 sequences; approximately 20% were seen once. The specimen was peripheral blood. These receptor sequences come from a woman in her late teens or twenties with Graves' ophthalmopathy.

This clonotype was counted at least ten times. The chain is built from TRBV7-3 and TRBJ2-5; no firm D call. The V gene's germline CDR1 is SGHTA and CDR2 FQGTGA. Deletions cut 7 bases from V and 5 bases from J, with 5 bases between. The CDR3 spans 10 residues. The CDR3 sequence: CASTTETQYF. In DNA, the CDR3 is TGTGCCAGCACAACGGAGACCCAGTACTTC.

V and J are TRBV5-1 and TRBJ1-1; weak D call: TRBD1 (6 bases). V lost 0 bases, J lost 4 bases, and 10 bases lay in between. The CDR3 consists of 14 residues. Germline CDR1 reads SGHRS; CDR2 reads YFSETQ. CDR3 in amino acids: CASSLAQGSTEAFF. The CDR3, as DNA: TGCGCCAGCAGCTTGGCCCAGGGGAGCACTGAAGCTTTCTTT.

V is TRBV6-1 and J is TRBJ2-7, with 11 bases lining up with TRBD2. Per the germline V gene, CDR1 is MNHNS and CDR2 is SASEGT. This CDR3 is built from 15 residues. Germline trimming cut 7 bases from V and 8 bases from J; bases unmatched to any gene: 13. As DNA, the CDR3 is TGTGCCAGCACCCTGACTAGCGGGGATGGAAGGAAGCAGTACTTC. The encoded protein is CASTLTSGDGRKQYF.

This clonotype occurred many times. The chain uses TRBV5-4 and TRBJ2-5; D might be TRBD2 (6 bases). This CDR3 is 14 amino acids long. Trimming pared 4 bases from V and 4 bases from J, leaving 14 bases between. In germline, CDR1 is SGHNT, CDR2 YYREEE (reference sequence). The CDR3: CASSRLGGGETQYF. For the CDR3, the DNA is TGTGCCAGCAGCCGTCTGGGGGGAGGAGAGACCCAGTACTTC.

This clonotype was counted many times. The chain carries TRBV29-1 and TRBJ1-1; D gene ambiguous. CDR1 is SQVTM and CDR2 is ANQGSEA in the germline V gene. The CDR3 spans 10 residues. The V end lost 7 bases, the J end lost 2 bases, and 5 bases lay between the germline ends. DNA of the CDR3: TGCAGCGGAGATAACACTGAAGCTTTCTTT. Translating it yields CSGDNTEAFF.

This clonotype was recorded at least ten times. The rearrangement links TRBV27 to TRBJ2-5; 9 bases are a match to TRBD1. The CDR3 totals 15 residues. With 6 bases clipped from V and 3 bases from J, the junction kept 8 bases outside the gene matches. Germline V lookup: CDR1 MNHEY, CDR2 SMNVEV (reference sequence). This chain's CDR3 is CASSPRGTGKETQYF. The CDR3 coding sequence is TGTGCCAGCAGCCCACGGGGGACAGGGAAAGAGACCCAGTACTTC.

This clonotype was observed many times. This chain's CDR3 is CASSFTSLYQETQYF. The DNA for the CDR3 is TGTGCCAGCAGCTTTACCAGCCTGTACCAAGAGACCCAGTACTTC. The chain has TRBV5-5 and TRBJ2-5; D is ambiguous. V lost 2 bases to trimming and J lost 0 bases, with 11 bases between them. The germline V gene encodes CDR1 SGHKS and CDR2 YYEKEE (reference sequence). The CDR3 length is 15 residues.

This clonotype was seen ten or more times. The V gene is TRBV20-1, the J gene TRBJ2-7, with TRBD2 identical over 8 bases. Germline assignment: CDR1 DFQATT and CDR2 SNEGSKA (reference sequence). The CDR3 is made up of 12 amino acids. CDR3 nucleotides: TGCAGCGGCTTAGCGGGATCGTACGAGCAGTACTTC. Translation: CSGLAGSYEQYF.

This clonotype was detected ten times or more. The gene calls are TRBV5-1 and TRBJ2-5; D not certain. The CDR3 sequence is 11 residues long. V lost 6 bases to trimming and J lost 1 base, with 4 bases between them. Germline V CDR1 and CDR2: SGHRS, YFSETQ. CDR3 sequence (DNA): TGCGCCAGCATTTTCCAAGAGACCCAGTACTTC. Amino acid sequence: CASIFQETQYF.

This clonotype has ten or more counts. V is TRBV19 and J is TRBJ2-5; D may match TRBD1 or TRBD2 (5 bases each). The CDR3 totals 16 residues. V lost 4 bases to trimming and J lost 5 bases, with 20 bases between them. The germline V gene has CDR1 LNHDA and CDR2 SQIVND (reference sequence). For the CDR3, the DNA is TGTGCCAGTAGTAGAAGCCGGGACGGCTGGCGGGAGACCCAGTACTTC. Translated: CASSRSRDGWRETQYF.

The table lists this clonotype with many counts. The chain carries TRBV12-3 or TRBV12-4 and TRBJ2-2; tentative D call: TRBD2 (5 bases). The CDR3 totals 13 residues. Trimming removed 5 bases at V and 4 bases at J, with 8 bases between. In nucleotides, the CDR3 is TGTGCCAGCAGTACTAGGGTCACCGGGGAGCTGTTTTTT. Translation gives CASSTRVTGELFF.

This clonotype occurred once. In DNA form, the CDR3 reads TGTGCCAGCAGTTCCCCGACTAGCGGGAGGGCCGACTACGAGCAGTACTTC. It encodes CASSSPTSGRADYEQYF. The V gene is TRBV12-3 or TRBV12-4, the J gene TRBJ2-7, with 14 nucleotides matching TRBD2. This CDR3 is 17 amino acids long. The V gene end was trimmed by 4 bases and the J gene end by 3 bases; junction bases not matched to a gene: 8.

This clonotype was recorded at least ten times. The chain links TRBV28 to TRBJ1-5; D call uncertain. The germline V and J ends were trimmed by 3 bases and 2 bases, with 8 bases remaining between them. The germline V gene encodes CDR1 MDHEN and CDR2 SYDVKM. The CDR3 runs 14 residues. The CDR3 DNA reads TGTGCCAGCAGTTTTGGGGAGCGCAATCAGCCCCAGCATTTT. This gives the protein CASSFGERNQPQHF.

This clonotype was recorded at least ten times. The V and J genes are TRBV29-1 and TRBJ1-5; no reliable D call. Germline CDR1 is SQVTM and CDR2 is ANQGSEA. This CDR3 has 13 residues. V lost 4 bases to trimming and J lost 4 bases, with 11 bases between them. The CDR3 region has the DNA TGCAGCGTTGCCCACAGTGTGAATCAGCCCCAGCATTTT. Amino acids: CSVAHSVNQPQHF.

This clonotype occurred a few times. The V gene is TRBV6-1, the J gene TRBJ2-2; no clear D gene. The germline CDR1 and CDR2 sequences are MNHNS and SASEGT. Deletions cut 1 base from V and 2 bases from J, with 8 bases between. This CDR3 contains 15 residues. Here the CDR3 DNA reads TGTGCCAGCAGTGAAGGTCAGGCCAACACCGGGGAGCTGTTTTTT. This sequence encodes CASSEGQANTGELFF.

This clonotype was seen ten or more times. The CDR3 DNA reads as TGCAGTCTACCGGCGGGGACCTCTTTAAACACTGAAGCTTTCTTT. This translates into CSLPAGTSLNTEAFF. This chain uses TRBV20-1 with TRBJ1-1; D might be TRBD1 (5 bases). V was cut by 8 bases and J by 2 bases, with 21 bases left in between. The CDR3 length is 15 residues. Per the germline V gene, CDR1 is DFQATT and CDR2 is SNEGSKA (reference sequence).

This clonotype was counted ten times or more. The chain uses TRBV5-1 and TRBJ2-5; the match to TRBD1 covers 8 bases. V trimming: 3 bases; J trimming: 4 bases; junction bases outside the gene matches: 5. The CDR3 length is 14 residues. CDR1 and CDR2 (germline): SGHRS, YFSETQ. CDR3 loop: CASSSWGTGETQYF. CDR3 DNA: TGCGCCAGCAGCTCTTGGGGGACAGGAGAGACCCAGTACTTC.

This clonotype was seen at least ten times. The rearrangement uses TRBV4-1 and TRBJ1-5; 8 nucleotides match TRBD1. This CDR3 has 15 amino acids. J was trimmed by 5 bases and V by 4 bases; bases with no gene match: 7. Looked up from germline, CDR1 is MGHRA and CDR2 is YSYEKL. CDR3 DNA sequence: TGCGCCAGCAGCCGCGGGCAGGGGGCAGATCAGCCCCAGCATTTT. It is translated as CASSRGQGADQPQHF.

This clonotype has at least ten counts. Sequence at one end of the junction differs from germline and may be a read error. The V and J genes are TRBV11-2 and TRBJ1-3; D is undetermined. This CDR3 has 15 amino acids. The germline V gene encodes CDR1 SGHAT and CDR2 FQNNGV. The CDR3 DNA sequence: TGTGCCAGCAGCCTAGACGAAAGCTCTGGAAACACCATATATTTT. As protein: CASSLDESSGNTIYF.

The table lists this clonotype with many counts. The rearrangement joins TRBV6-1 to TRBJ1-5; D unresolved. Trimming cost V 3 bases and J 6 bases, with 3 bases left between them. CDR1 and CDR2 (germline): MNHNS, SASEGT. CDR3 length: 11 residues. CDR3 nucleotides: TGTGCCAGCAGTGATTCTCAGCCCCAGCATTTT. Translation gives CASSDSQPQHF.